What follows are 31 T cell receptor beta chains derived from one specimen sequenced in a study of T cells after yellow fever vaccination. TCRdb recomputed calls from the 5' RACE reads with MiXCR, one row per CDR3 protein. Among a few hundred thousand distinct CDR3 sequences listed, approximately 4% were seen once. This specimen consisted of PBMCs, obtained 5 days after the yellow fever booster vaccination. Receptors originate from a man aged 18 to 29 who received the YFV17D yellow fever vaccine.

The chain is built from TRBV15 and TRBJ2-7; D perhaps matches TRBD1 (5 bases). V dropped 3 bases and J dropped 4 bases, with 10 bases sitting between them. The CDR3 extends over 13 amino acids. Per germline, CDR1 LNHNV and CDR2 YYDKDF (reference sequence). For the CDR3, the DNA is TGTGCCACCAGCAGCAGGGTGGGATACGAGCAGTACTTC. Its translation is CATSSRVGYEQYF.

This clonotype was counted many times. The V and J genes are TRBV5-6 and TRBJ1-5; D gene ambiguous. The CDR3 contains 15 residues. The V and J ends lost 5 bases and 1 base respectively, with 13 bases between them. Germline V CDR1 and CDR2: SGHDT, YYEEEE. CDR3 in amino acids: CASSKTSGSNQPQHF. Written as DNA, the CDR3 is TGTGCCAGCAGTAAGACCTCTGGAAGCAATCAGCCCCAGCATTTT. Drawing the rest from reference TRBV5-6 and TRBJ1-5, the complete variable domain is DAGVTQSPTHLIKTRGQQVTLRCSPKSGHDTVSWYQQALGQGPQFIFQYYEEEERQRGNFPDRFSGHQFPNYSSELNVNALLLGDSALYLCASSKTSGSNQPQHFGDGTRLSIL.

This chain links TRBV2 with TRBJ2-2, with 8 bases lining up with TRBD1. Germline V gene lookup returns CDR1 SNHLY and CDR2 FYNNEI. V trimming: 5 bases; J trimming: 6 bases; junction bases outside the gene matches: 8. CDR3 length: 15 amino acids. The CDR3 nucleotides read TGTGCCAGCAGTATACGGACAGGGTGGGCCGGGGAGCTGTTTTTT. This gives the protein CASSIRTGWAGELFF. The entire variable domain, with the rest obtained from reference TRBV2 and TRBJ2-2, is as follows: EPEVTQTPSHQVTQMGQEVILRCVPISNHLYFYWYRQILGQKVEFLVSFYNNEISEKSEIFDDQFSVERPDGSNFTLKIRSTKLEDSAMYFCASSIRTGWAGELFFGEGSRLTVL.

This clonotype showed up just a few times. The CDR3 is CASSPQYSNQPQHF. DNA for the CDR3: TGTGCCAGCAGTCCTCAATATAGCAATCAGCCCCAGCATTTT. The rearrangement links TRBV28 to TRBJ1-5; D unresolved. Germline CDR1 is MDHEN and CDR2 is SYDVKM. CDR3 length: 14 amino acids. V lost 5 bases, J lost 0 bases, and 8 bases lay in between.

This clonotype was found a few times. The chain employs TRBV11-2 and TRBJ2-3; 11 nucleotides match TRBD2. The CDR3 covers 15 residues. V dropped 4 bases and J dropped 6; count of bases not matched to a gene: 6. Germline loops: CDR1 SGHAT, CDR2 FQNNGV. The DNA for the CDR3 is TGTGCCAGCAGCTCCCCCGCTAGCGGGGGGGATACGCAGTATTTT. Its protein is CASSSPASGGDTQYF.

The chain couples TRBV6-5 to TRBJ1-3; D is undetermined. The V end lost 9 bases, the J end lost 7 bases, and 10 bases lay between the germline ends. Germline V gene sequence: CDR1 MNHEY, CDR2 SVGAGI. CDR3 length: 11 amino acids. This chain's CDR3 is CASGGGNTIYF. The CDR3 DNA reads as TGTGCCAGTGGTGGAGGGAACACCATATATTTT.

The CDR3 protein is CASSLAASGGPGELFF. The CDR3 bases are TGTGCCAGCAGCTTAGCGGCTAGCGGGGGGCCCGGGGAGCTGTTTTTT. The chain couples TRBV7-8 to TRBJ2-2, with 11 nucleotides matching TRBD2. The V gene end was trimmed by 0 bases and the J gene end by 6 bases; junction bases not matched to a gene: 3. From germline, CDR1 is SGHVS and CDR2 FQNEAQ. This CDR3 has 16 amino acids.

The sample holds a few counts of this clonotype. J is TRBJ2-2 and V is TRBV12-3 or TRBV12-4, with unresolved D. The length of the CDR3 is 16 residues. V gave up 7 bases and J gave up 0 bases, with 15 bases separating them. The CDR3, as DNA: TGTGCCAGCACTCATGGGTACAGATCGAACACCGGGGAGCTGTTTTTT. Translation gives CASTHGYRSNTGELFF.

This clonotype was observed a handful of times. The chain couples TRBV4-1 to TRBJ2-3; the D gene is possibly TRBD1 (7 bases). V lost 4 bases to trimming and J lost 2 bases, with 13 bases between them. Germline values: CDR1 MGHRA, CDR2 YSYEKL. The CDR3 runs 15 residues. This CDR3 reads CASSPQGGYTDTQYF. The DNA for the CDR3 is TGCGCCAGCAGCCCGCAGGGGGGATACACAGATACGCAGTATTTT.

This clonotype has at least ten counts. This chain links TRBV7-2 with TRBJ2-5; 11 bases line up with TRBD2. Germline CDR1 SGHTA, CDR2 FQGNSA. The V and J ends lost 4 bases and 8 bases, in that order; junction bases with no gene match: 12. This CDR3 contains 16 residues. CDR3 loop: CASSSGSSGGASTQYF. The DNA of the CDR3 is TGTGCCAGCAGCTCCGGAAGTAGCGGGGGGGCGAGTACCCAGTACTTC.

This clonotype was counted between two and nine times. The CDR3 bases are TGTGCCAGCAGCCACCGCGGGACAGGGGGGAATGAGCAGTTCTTC. It specifies CASSHRGTGGNEQFF. V and J are TRBV3-1 and TRBJ2-1; 11 nucleotides line up with TRBD1. The CDR3 consists of 15 residues. Germline V gene lookup returns CDR1 LGHDT and CDR2 YNNKEL (reference sequence). V dropped 3 bases and J dropped 7; count of bases not matched to a gene: 5.

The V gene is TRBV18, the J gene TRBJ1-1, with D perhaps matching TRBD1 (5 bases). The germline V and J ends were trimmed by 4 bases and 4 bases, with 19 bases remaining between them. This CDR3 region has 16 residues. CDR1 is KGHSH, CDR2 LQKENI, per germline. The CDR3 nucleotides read TGTGCCAGCTCACAATCCCTCTCCGGGGCGGGCACTGAAGCTTTCTTT. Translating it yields CASSQSLSGAGTEAFF.

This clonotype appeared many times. The CDR3 DNA reads as TGCGCCAGCAGACCGGTACAGGCGAGCTCCTACGAGCAGTACTTC. Translating it yields CASRPVQASSYEQYF. The J gene is TRBJ2-7, the V gene TRBV5-1; TRBD1 is a possible D gene (5 bases). Trimming stripped 5 bases from V and 0 bases from J, with 15 bases between. This CDR3 region has 15 residues. Germline values: CDR1 SGHRS, CDR2 YFSETQ.

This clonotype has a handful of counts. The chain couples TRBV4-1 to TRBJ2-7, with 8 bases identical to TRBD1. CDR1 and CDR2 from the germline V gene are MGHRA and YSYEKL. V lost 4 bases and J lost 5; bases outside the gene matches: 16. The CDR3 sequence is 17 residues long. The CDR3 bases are TGCGCCAGCAGCCGAAAAGTTCCGTTGCAGGGGGCCAACGAGCAGTACTTC. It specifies CASSRKVPLQGANEQYF.

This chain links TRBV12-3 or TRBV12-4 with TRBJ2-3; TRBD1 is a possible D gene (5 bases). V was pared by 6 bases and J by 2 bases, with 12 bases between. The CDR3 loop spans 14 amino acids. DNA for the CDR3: TGTGCCAGCAGGCCCAGGGCAGCCACAGATACGCAGTATTTT. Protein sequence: CASRPRAATDTQYF.

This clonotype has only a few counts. The CDR3 sequence is CASSQSAGRAYSPLHF. The DNA for the CDR3 is TGCGCCAGCAGCCAGTCCGCGGGGCGCGCTTATTCACCCCTCCACTTT. The chain has TRBV4-3 and TRBJ1-6, with D possibly matching TRBD1 (5 bases). Trimming removed 3 bases at V and 8 bases at J, with 17 bases between. Germline CDR1 reads LGHNA; CDR2 reads YSLEER. The CDR3 sequence is 16 residues long.

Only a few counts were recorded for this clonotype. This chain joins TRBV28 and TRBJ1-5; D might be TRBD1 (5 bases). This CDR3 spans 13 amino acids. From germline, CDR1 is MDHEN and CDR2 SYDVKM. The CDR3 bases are TGTGCTATGGGACCGGATAGCAATCAGCCCCAGCATTTT. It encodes CAMGPDSNQPQHF.

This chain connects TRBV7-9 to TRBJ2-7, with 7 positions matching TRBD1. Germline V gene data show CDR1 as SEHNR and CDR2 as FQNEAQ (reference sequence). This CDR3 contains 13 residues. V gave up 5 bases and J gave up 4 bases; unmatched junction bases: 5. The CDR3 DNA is TGTGCCAGCAGCCCGAGGACAGGATACGAGCAGTACGTC. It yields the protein CASSPRTGYEQYV.

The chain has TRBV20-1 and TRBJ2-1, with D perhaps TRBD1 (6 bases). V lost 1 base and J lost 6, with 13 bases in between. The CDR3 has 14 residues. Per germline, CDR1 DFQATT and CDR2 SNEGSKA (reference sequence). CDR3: CSARGTVGRNEQFF. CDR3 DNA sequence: TGCAGTGCTAGAGGGACAGTCGGTCGCAATGAGCAGTTCTTC.

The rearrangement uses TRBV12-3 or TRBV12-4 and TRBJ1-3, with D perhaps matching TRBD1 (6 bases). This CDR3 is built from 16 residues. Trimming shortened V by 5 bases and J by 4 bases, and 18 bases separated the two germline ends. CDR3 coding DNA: TGTGCCAGCAGTCTACTTCAGGGGCATTACGGAAACACCATATATTTT. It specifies CASSLLQGHYGNTIYF.

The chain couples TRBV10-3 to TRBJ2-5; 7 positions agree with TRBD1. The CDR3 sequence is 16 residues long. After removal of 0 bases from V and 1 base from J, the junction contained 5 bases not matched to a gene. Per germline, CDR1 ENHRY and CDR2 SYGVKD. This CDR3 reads CAISESRTGPQETQYF. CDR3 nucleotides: TGTGCCATCAGTGAGTCCCGGACAGGCCCCCAAGAGACCCAGTACTTC.

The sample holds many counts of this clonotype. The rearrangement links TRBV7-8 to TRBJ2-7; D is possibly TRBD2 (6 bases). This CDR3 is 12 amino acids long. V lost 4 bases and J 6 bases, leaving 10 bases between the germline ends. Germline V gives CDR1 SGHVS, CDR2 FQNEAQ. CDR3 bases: TGTGCCAGCAGCTCCCTCGGGAGCGAGCAGTACTTC. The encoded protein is CASSSLGSEQYF.

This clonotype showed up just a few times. The CDR3: CASSPGGAENIQYF. CDR3 DNA sequence: TGTGCCAGCAGCCCCGGGGGCGCAGAAAACATTCAGTACTTC. The chain joins TRBV9 to TRBJ2-4; D might be TRBD1 or TRBD2, each matching 6 bases. CDR1 and CDR2 (germline): SGDLS, YYNGEE. This CDR3 has 14 amino acids. Trimming took 4 bases from V and 5 from J, leaving 13 bases between them.

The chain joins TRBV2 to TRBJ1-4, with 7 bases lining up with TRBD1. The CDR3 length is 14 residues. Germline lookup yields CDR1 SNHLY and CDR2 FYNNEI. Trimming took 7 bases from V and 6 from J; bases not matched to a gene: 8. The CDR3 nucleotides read TGTGCCAGCACCGAGAGGACAGGAGATGAAAAACTGTTTTTT. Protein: CASTERTGDEKLFF.

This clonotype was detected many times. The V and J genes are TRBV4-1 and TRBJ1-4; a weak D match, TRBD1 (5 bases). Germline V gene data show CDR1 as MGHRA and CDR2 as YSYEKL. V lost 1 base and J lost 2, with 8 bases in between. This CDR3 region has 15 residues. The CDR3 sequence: CASSQVGTTNEKLFF. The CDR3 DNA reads TGCGCCAGCAGCCAAGTTGGGACGACTAATGAAAAACTGTTTTTT.

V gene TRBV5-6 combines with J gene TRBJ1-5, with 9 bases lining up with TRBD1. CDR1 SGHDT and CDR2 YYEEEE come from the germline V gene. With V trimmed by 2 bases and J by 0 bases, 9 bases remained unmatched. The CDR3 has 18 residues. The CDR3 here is CASSFGTGSPLSNQPQHF. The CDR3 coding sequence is TGTGCCAGCAGCTTTGGGACAGGGAGTCCTCTTAGCAATCAGCCCCAGCATTTT.

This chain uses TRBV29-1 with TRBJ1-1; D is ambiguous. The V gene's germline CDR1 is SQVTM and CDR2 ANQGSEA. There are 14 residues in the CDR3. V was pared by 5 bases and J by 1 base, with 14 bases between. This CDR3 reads CSVRGRVANTEAFF. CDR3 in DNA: TGCAGCGTTAGAGGAAGGGTCGCGAACACTGAAGCTTTCTTT. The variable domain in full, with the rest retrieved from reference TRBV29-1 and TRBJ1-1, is SAVISQKPSRDICQRGTSLTIQCQVDSQVTMMFWYRQQPGQSLTLIATANQGSEATYESGFVIDKFPISRPNLTFSTLTVSNMSPEDSSIYLCSVRGRVANTEAFFGQGTRLTVV.

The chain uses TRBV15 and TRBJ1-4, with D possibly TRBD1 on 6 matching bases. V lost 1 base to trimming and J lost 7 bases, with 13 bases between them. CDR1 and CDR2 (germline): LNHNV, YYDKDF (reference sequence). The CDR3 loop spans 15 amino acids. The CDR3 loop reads CATSRVQGKIEKLFF. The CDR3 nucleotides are TGTGCCACCAGCAGAGTACAGGGAAAGATTGAAAAACTGTTTTTT.

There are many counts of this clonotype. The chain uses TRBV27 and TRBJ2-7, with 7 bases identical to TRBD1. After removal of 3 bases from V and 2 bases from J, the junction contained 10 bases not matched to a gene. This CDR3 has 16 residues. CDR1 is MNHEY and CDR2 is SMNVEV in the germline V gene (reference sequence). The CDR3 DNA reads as TGTGCCAGCAGTTTCCTCTTGGGGACAGAGGCCTACGAGCAGTACGTC. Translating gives CASSFLLGTEAYEQYV.

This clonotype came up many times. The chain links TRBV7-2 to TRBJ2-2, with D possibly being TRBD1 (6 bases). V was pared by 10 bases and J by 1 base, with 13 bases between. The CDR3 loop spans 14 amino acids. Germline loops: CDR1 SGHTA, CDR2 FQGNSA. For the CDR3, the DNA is TGTGCCAACGTCAAGACAGGGAACACCGGGGAGCTGTTTTTT. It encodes CANVKTGNTGELFF.

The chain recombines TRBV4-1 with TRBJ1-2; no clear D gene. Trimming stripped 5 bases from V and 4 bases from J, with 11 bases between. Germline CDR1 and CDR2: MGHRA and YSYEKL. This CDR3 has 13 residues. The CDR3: CASSSPGFYGYTF. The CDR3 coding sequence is TGCGCCAGCAGCTCCCCGGGGTTCTATGGCTACACCTTC.